The clone carrying this TCR beta chain was observed a few times. The sample is drawn from a study of CD8+CD57+ T cells in acquired aplastic anemia. V shed 3 bases, J shed 7 bases, and the junction held 5 bases outside the gene matches. Germline loops: CDR1 SNHLY, CDR2 FYNNEI. CDR3 length: 14 residues. Genomic DNA constituted the template upon which TCR beta VDJ and CDR3 profiling was performed. Each CDR3 protein is one row after TCRdb ran MiXCR on the reads. The sample carries about 180,000 distinct CDR3 sequences, 46% recorded once. The chain has TRBV2 and TRBJ1-5, with TRBD1 matching 8 bases. The source of this sequence is a human donor in good health. What was sequenced was sorted CD4+, CD8+, or CD8+CD57+ T cells (not recorded which) from PBMCs. The CDR3 sequence: CASSDRTGRQPQHF. The DNA of the CDR3 is TGTGCCAGCAGTGATAGGACAGGGAGGCAGCCCCAGCATTTT.